One sample yielded the 17 T cell receptor beta chains listed below, sequenced in a study of T cell responses to AZD1222 COVID-19 vaccine. Only in-frame clones appear in the TCRdb table, and some are missing; sequencing was by immunoSEQ multiplex PCR. The sample includes some 140,000 clones, 80% to 90% seen only once; the top ten take around a tenth. The material sequenced was peripheral blood, taken 28 days after the second AZD1222 dose. The receptor source for this set is an adult who received the AZD1222 COVID-19 vaccine.

This rearrangement joins TRBV19 to TRBJ1-5; tentatively, D is TRBD1 (5 bases). The V end was cut by 5 bases, the J end by 3 bases, with 20 bases between. Germline lookup yields CDR1 LNHDA and CDR2 SQIVND (reference sequence). The CDR3 is 17 amino acids. The CDR3 region is CASSPRGEGKVNQPQHF. For the CDR3, the DNA is TGTGCCAGTAGTCCCCGGGGGGAAGGGAAAGTCAATCAGCCCCAGCATTTT.

The chain links TRBV7-9 to TRBJ1-5; tentative D call: TRBD1 (5 bases). The CDR3 totals 14 residues. V was shortened by 5 bases and J by 4 bases, with 12 bases between the two germline ends. Germline loops: CDR1 SEHNR, CDR2 FQNEAQ (reference sequence). CDR3 loop: CASSPTAGNQPQHF. DNA of the CDR3: TGTGCCAGCAGCCCAACCGCAGGGAATCAGCCCCAGCATTTT.

The rearrangement uses TRBV7-9 and TRBJ1-1, with 7 bases matching TRBD1. V gave up 1 base and J gave up 5 bases; unmatched junction bases: 1. This CDR3 is 13 amino acids long. CDR1 SEHNR and CDR2 FQNEAQ come from the germline V gene (reference sequence). CDR3 amino acids: CASSLEQGTEAFF. As DNA, the CDR3 is TGTGCCAGCAGCTTAGAACAGGGGACTGAAGCTTTCTTT.

The rearrangement links TRBV7-9 to TRBJ2-4, with TRBD1 matching 7 bases. The germline V gene encodes CDR1 SEHNR and CDR2 FQNEAQ (reference sequence). The CDR3 is 16 residues long. After removal of 5 bases from V and 0 bases from J, the junction contained 7 bases not matched to a gene. Here the CDR3 DNA reads TGTGCCAGCAGCCCCTGGACAGGCATAGCCAAAAACATTCAGTACTTC. Protein product: CASSPWTGIAKNIQYF.

The chain is built from TRBV6-2 or TRBV6-3 and TRBJ1-5; D uncertain. The CDR3 contains 13 residues. Germline assignment: CDR1 MNHEY and CDR2 SVGEGT. Trimming removed 7 bases at V and 2 bases at J, with 9 bases between. The CDR3 here is CASNPDRNQPQHF. CDR3 coding DNA: TGTGCCAGCAACCCCGACCGCAATCAGCCCCAGCATTTT.

V is TRBV3-1 (or the pseudogene TRBV3-2) and J is TRBJ1-2, with TRBD1 matching over 7 bases. Germline trimming cut 2 bases from V and 10 bases from J; bases unmatched to any gene: 4. Looked up from germline, CDR1 is LGHDT and CDR2 is YNNKEL (reference sequence). The CDR3 totals 12 residues. The CDR3 coding sequence is TGTGCCAGCAGCCAAACAGGGGAGGCCTACACCTTC. Residues: CASSQTGEAYTF.

The rearrangement joins TRBV7-9 to TRBJ2-3; D gene ambiguous. The CDR3 extends over 13 amino acids. The V gene's germline CDR1 is SEHNR and CDR2 FQNEAQ (reference sequence). V was clipped by 5 bases and J by 2 bases, with 8 bases between them. The CDR3 DNA follows: TGTGCCAGCAGCCCGGACCTCACAGATACGCAGTATTTT. This encodes CASSPDLTDTQYF.

The chain is built from TRBV10-3 and TRBJ1-1; TRBD1 matches 7 bases. In germline, CDR1 is ENHRY, CDR2 SYGVKD. The CDR3 consists of 16 residues. The junction had 10 bases not matched to a gene; V was cut back by 6 bases and J by 0 bases. The CDR3 nucleotides read TGTGCCATCAGAAACACACAGGGACAGTTGAACACTGAAGCTTTCTTT. It codes for CAIRNTQGQLNTEAFF.

This clone was found once. This chain links TRBV6-2 or TRBV6-3 with TRBJ1-1; a weak D match, TRBD1 (6 bases). CDR1 is MNHEY, CDR2 SVGEGT, per germline. Trimming left V 7 bases short and J 10 bases short, with 16 bases between. The CDR3 length is 12 residues. Written as DNA, the CDR3 is TGTGCCAGCACCCCCCGGGGGCTCGGAGCTTTCTTT. This translates into CASTPRGLGAFF.

This chain joins TRBV19 and TRBJ2-4; the match to TRBD2 covers 11 bases. This CDR3 spans 15 amino acids. Per germline, CDR1 LNHDA and CDR2 SQIVND (reference sequence). V was pared by 7 bases and J by 6 bases, with 8 bases of the junction left unmatched. CDR3 in amino acids: CASTPLGTSGNIQYF. The CDR3 DNA reads as TGTGCCAGTACCCCTCTTGGGACTAGCGGAAACATTCAGTACTTC.

The sample holds one count of this clone. The V and J genes are TRBV5-4 and TRBJ2-7; D perhaps matches TRBD2 (5 bases). Trimming took 0 bases from V and 5 from J, leaving 15 bases between them. The CDR3 consists of 15 residues. CDR1 is SGHNT, CDR2 YYREEE, per germline (reference sequence). For the CDR3, the DNA is TGTGCCAGCAGCTTGGAAGGGAGATCAACTAACGAGCAGTACTTC. Protein: CASSLEGRSTNEQYF.

The chain combines TRBV7-9 with TRBJ1-5; D ambiguous. The CDR3 totals 13 residues. The germline V gene encodes CDR1 SEHNR and CDR2 FQNEAQ (reference sequence). V was cut by 5 bases and J by 6 bases, with 11 bases left in between. The CDR3 DNA sequence: TGTGCCAGCAGCCCGTTAACGGCTCAGCCCCAGCATTTT. Residues: CASSPLTAQPQHF.

The rearrangement uses TRBV7-6 and TRBJ2-3; D uncertain. In germline, CDR1 is SGHVS, CDR2 FNYEAQ. The CDR3 contains 17 residues. Trimming removed 5 bases from V and 0 bases from J, with 18 bases in between. In DNA, the CDR3 is TGTGCCAGCAGCCTGACGACCACGGTAACTAGCACAGATACGCAGTATTTT. Translation: CASSLTTTVTSTDTQYF.

V gene TRBV6-5 combines with J gene TRBJ2-3, with D possibly matching TRBD1 (6 bases). Germline V gene lookup returns CDR1 MNHEY and CDR2 SVGAGI. V lost 6 bases and J 5 bases, leaving 18 bases between the germline ends. The CDR3 has 15 amino acids. The CDR3 spells CASSSSEGGRDTQYF. The DNA of the CDR3 is TGTGCCAGCAGCTCCTCGGAAGGGGGAAGAGATACGCAGTATTTT.

The chain employs TRBV12-3 or TRBV12-4 and TRBJ1-6; D remains unclear. The CDR3 runs to 12 residues. Trimming pared 8 bases from V and 7 bases from J, leaving 9 bases between. The CDR3 is CASSYGNSPLHF. The CDR3 coding sequence is TGTGCCAGCTCATACGGGAATTCACCCCTCCACTTT.

This chain connects TRBV5-1 to TRBJ1-6; D is undetermined. The CDR3 runs to 12 residues. V lost 0 bases to trimming and J lost 7 bases, with 2 bases between them. CDR1 and CDR2 (germline): SGHRS, YFSETQ. CDR3 DNA: TGCGCCAGCAGCTTGGGGAATTCACCCCTCCACTTT. Protein product: CASSLGNSPLHF.

The gene calls are TRBV6-5 and TRBJ1-2, with D perhaps matching TRBD1 (5 bases). CDR1 MNHEY and CDR2 SVGAGI come from the germline V gene. The CDR3 contains 12 residues. V was trimmed by 8 bases and J by 4 bases, leaving 11 bases between them. The CDR3 region has the DNA TGTGCCAGCTGGGACGCCTTCTATGGCTACACCTTC. Translation: CASWDAFYGYTF.